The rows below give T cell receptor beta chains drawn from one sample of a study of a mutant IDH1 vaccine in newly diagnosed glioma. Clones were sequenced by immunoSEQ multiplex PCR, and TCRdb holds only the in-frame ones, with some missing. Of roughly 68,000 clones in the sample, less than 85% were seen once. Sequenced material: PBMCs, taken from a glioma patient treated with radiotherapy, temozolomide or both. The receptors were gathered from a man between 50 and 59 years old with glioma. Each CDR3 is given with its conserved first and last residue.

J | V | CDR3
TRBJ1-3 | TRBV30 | CARGTVSGNTIYF
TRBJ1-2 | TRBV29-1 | CSVDPRGLNYGYTF
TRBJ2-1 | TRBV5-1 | CASSPYPGGEQFF
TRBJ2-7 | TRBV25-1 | CASSEGSGVSYEQYF
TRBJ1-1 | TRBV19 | CASSIDLGMTEAFF
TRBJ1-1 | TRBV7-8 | CASSSTEVGTEAFF
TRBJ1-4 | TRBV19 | CATQTAGGEKLFF
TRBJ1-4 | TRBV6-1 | CASSSPGRAYEKLFF
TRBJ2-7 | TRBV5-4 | CASSLYLAGGANEQYF
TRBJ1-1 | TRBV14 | CASSQGEGVDTEAFF
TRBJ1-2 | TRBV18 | CASSPLHGQGVVGYTF
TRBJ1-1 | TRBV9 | CASSFGTLNTEAFF
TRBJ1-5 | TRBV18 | CASSPQITDNQPQHF
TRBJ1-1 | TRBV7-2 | CASSLGTGLSEAFF
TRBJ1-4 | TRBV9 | CASSVTDSFNEKLFF
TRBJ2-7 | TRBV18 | CASSPLTGGREQYF
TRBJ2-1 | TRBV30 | CAWSRRGLYNEQFF
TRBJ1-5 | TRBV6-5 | CASRLGPANQPQHF
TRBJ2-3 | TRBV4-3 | CASSQEGQRTDTQYF
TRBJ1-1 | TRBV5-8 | CASSPGNTEAFF
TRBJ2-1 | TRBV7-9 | CASSLVEGIFDNEQFF
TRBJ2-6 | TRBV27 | CASSSLAAGANVLTF
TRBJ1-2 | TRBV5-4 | CASSLDWGGYGYTF
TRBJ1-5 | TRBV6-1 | CASSEGGPQPQHF
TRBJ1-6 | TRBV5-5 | CASSREGLYNSPLHF
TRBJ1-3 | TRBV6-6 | CASRFQGPGNTIYF
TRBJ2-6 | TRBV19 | CASRTGSTSGANVLTF
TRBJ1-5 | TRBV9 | CASSVDGSNQPQHF
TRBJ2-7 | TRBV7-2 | CASSYPSGNLDYEQYF